Listed here are 2 T cell receptor beta chains from one sample, sequenced in a study of a mutant IDH1 vaccine in newly diagnosed glioma (dated by TCRdb to about 2021). Their target antigens are unknown. Read against the paper, the sample's time point label means: week 35, safety follow-up. Every vaccine dose consisted of 300 ug of a 20-mer mutant IDH1 peptide in Montanide, administered subcutaneously together with topical imiquimod. The library was obtained by the immunoSEQ multiplex PCR assay. The table was pulled from immuneACCESS by TCRdb, which kept in-frame rearrangements only. Such tables lose some clones; where checked, under half of the loss comes from unresolved V genes, and the rest has no known cause. The sample profile shows some 63,000 clones; roughly 74% of them were found once. In total, the top ten clones hold about 4.9% of the sample. The input for sequencing was PBMCs, taken from a glioma patient whose treatment included an IDH1 peptide vaccine. These receptors were taken from a man aged 45 to 65 with glioma.

This clone has only one observation. The chain recombines TRBV6-6 with TRBJ1-4; D call uncertain. Trimming shortened V by 5 bases and J by 5 bases, and 12 bases separated the two germline ends. CDR1 is MNHNY and CDR2 is SVGAGI in the germline V gene (reference sequence). This CDR3 has 14 amino acids. CDR3 bases: TGTGCCAGCAGTACTCCGGGCGTCAATGAAAAACTGTTTTTT. It translates to CASSTPGVNEKLFF.

The gene calls are TRBV15 and TRBJ1-3, with D unresolved. This CDR3 is built from 17 residues. V was pared by 0 bases and J by 1 base, with 13 bases between. CDR1 LNHNV and CDR2 YYDKDF come from the germline V gene (reference sequence). The CDR3 spells CATSRDRTRRSGNTIYF. The CDR3 region has the DNA TGTGCCACCAGCAGAGATAGGACGCGGAGGTCTGGAAACACCATATATTTT.